What follows are 24 T cell receptor beta chains derived from one specimen sequenced in a study of T cell responses to AZD1222 COVID-19 vaccine. The repertoire was sequenced with immunoSEQ multiplex PCR; TCRdb's copy has only in-frame clones and lacks some. The data show 120,000 to 150,000 clones, 89% seen once. The sequencing used peripheral blood, collected on day 0 of AZD1222 vaccination. Source of these receptors: an adult in good health.

The chain recombines TRBV18 with TRBJ1-6; D call uncertain. The CDR3 contains 14 residues. Germline V gene lookup returns CDR1 KGHSH and CDR2 LQKENI. The V and J ends lost 3 bases and 7 bases respectively, with 10 bases between them. CDR3 in amino acids: CASSPQAENSPLHF. The CDR3 region has the DNA TGTGCCAGCTCACCGCAGGCAGAAAATTCACCCCTCCACTTT.

This clone occurred a few times. The chain is built from TRBV28 and TRBJ1-5; tentative D call: TRBD1 (6 bases). Germline V gene sequence: CDR1 MDHEN, CDR2 SYDVKM. The CDR3 has 15 amino acids. Trimming cost V 8 bases and J 0 bases, with 14 bases left between them. DNA of the CDR3: TGTGCCAGCCTAAGACAGGTGTATAGCAATCAGCCCCAGCATTTT. This gives the protein CASLRQVYSNQPQHF.

The chain has TRBV6-2 or TRBV6-3 and TRBJ1-5, with 10 bases fitting TRBD1. V lost 6 bases, J lost 1 base, and 15 bases stayed unmatched. Looked up from germline, CDR1 is MNHEY and CDR2 is SVGEGT. The CDR3 is 19 residues long. The DNA of the CDR3 is TGTGCCAGCAGCCACCGACAGGGGGCGAGGTTTTCGAGCAATCAGCCCCAGCATTTT. Protein sequence: CASSHRQGARFSSNQPQHF.

The chain is built from TRBV5-1 and TRBJ2-7; D is unresolved. Deletions cut 4 bases from V and 0 bases from J, with 5 bases between. Germline CDR1 and CDR2: SGHRS and YFSETQ. This CDR3 is built from 12 residues. The CDR3: CASSLYSYEQYF. CDR3 DNA sequence: TGCGCCAGCAGCCTCTACTCCTACGAGCAGTACTTC.

V is TRBV6-6 and J is TRBJ1-5, with TRBD1 as a possible D gene (5 bases). Germline CDR1 reads MNHNY; CDR2 reads SVGAGI (reference sequence). The CDR3 covers 13 residues. Deletions cut 8 bases from V and 0 bases from J, with 8 bases between. The CDR3: CASGGNSNQPQHF. DNA for the CDR3: TGTGCCAGCGGGGGGAATAGCAATCAGCCCCAGCATTTT.

This clone was seen more than once but under ten times. V and J are TRBV27 and TRBJ2-1, with a weak D call TRBD2 (5 bases). This CDR3 contains 14 residues. Trimming removed 3 bases at V and 6 bases at J, with 12 bases between. Germline CDR1 MNHEY, CDR2 SMNVEV (reference sequence). CDR3 nucleotides: TGTGCCAGCAGTTTCTCCCGGGAATCCAATGAGCAGTTCTTC. Amino acid sequence: CASSFSRESNEQFF.

This clone turned up a few times. The genes are TRBV7-9 and TRBJ1-4; possible D gene TRBD1, 5 bases. The germline V gene has CDR1 SEHNR and CDR2 FQNEAQ (reference sequence). Trimming cost V 3 bases and J 0 bases, with 8 bases left between them. CDR3 length: 15 residues. This CDR3 reads CASSFQGTTNEKLFF. The CDR3 coding sequence is TGTGCCAGCAGCTTCCAGGGCACAACTAATGAAAAACTGTTTTTT.

The chain uses TRBV18 and TRBJ1-6; TRBD1 is a possible D gene (5 bases). The CDR3 has 17 residues. CDR1 KGHSH and CDR2 LQKENI come from the germline V gene. V lost 5 bases and J 5 bases, leaving 19 bases between the germline ends. CDR3 bases: TGTGCCAGCTCAGTGAAACTGCCGGGGGACCATAATTCACCCCTCCACTTT. Amino acids: CASSVKLPGDHNSPLHF.

The chain links TRBV5-5 to TRBJ2-5, with D perhaps assigned TRBD1 or TRBD2 (5 bases each). Germline V gives CDR1 SGHKS, CDR2 YYEKEE (reference sequence). Between the trimmed V and J ends, which lost 4 bases and 1 base, there was a span of 14 bases. The CDR3 is 15 residues long. DNA for the CDR3: TGTGCCAGCAGCATCGGGACCGCAAGCCAAGAGACCCAGTACTTC. Its translation: CASSIGTASQETQYF. Filled out from reference TRBV5-5 and TRBJ2-5, the complete variable domain reads DAGVTQSPTHLIKTRGQQVTLRCSPISGHKSVSWYQQVLGQGPQFIFQYYEKEERGRGNFPDRFSARQFPNYSSELNVNALLLGDSALYLCASSIGTASQETQYFGPGTRLLVL.

This chain uses TRBV6-2 or TRBV6-3 with TRBJ2-4; 9 nucleotides line up with TRBD1. CDR1 and CDR2 (germline): MNHEY, SVGEGT. The CDR3 runs 18 residues. The V and J ends lost 7 bases and 1 base, in that order; junction bases with no gene match: 14. CDR3 in amino acids: CASTPTGGSLWAKNIQYF. The CDR3 DNA is TGTGCCAGCACCCCGACAGGGGGAAGTTTGTGGGCCAAAAACATTCAGTACTTC.

The rearrangement links TRBV10-1 to TRBJ2-1; TRBD1 might be the D (5 bases). The V gene lost 3 bases and the J gene lost 7 bases, with 10 bases spanning the gap. Germline V lookup: CDR1 WNHNN, CDR2 SYGVQD (reference sequence). This CDR3 is 13 amino acids long. The CDR3: CASSEGVKNEQFF. CDR3 coding DNA: TGCGCCAGCAGTGAAGGGGTAAAAAATGAGCAGTTCTTC.

The V and J genes are TRBV28 and TRBJ1-5; no clear D gene. This CDR3 has 15 amino acids. V gave up 5 bases and J gave up 7 bases, with 18 bases separating them. Germline V CDR1 and CDR2: MDHEN, SYDVKM. CDR3 sequence: CASSPLARILQPQHF. The CDR3 DNA reads as TGTGCCAGCAGTCCCCTGGCCCGAATCTTGCAGCCCCAGCATTTT.

The chain joins TRBV28 to TRBJ2-5; TRBD1 agrees at 10 bases. V lost 2 bases and J lost 5; bases outside the gene matches: 11. In germline, CDR1 is MDHEN, CDR2 SYDVKM. The CDR3 covers 17 residues. CDR3 amino acids: CASSLGTGVPPRETQYF. The CDR3 DNA follows: TGTGCCAGCAGTTTAGGGACAGGGGTCCCTCCAAGGGAGACCCAGTACTTC.

The genes are TRBV11-3 and TRBJ2-3; D is ambiguous. The ends were cut back, 5 bases at V and 0 bases at J, with 15 bases in the middle. In germline, CDR1 is SGHNT, CDR2 YENEEA. The CDR3 contains 16 residues. The CDR3: CASSHRVAGSTDTQYF. CDR3 nucleotides: TGTGCCAGCAGCCATAGGGTGGCAGGAAGCACAGATACGCAGTATTTT.

CDR3: CASEIGVDTEAFF. For the CDR3, the DNA is TGTGCCAGCGAGATAGGGGTGGACACTGAAGCTTTCTTT. V gene TRBV7-8 combines with J gene TRBJ1-1; TRBD1 is a possible D gene (5 bases). V lost 8 bases to trimming and J lost 3 bases, with 13 bases between them. This CDR3 has 13 amino acids. CDR1 is SGHVS, CDR2 FQNEAQ, per germline.

CDR3 amino acids: CSVGQGAYQPQHF. CDR3 bases: TGCAGCGTTGGACAGGGGGCTTATCAGCCCCAGCATTTT. This rearrangement joins TRBV29-1 to TRBJ1-5; 10 nucleotides align to TRBD1. The CDR3 sequence is 13 residues long. CDR1 is SQVTM, CDR2 ANQGSEA, per germline. The V gene end was trimmed by 4 bases and the J gene end by 5 bases; junction bases not matched to a gene: 2.

The table lists this clone with a few counts. The chain is built from TRBV3-1 (or the pseudogene TRBV3-2) and TRBJ1-5; 11 positions match TRBD1. Germline values: CDR1 LGHDT, CDR2 YNNKEL (reference sequence). The CDR3 runs to 15 residues. The junction had 5 bases not matched to a gene; V was cut back by 5 bases and J by 5 bases. The DNA for the CDR3 is TGTGCCAGCAGCTCTCGGGACAGGGGGGATCAGCCCCAGCATTTT. It encodes CASSSRDRGDQPQHF.

This clone was seen more than once but under ten times. This sequence joins TRBV28 and TRBJ2-7; the D is unclear. V was trimmed by 4 bases and J by 6 bases, leaving 1 base between them. Germline CDR1 and CDR2: MDHEN and SYDVKM. The CDR3 has 9 residues. The CDR3, as DNA: TGTGCCAGCAGTTCCGAGCAGTACTTC. Protein: CASSSEQYF.

The CDR3 region is CASGERGSGNTIYF. CDR3 nucleotides: TGTGCCAGCGGAGAGAGGGGATCCGGAAACACCATATATTTT. The genes are TRBV19 and TRBJ1-3; the D gene is possibly TRBD1 (5 bases). The CDR3 contains 14 residues. In germline, CDR1 is LNHDA, CDR2 SQIVND (reference sequence). V shed 9 bases and J shed 4 bases, with 16 bases lying between them.

J is TRBJ2-1 and V is TRBV7-2, with D tentatively TRBD1 (5 bases). Germline V gives CDR1 SGHTA, CDR2 FQGNSA. The CDR3 is made up of 13 amino acids. Trimming removed 4 bases from V and 3 bases from J, with 7 bases in between. The CDR3 protein is CASSWQGYNEQFF. In DNA form, the CDR3 reads TGTGCCAGCAGCTGGCAGGGCTACAATGAGCAGTTCTTC. Combining the CDR3 with reference TRBV7-2 and TRBJ2-1 gives the whole variable domain GAGVSQSPSNKVTEKGKDVELRCDPISGHTALYWYRQSLGQGLEFLIYFQGNSAPDKSGLPSDRFSAERTGGSVSTLTIQRTQQEDSAVYLCASSWQGYNEQFFGPGTRLTVL.

The J gene is TRBJ2-1, the V gene TRBV3-1 (or the pseudogene TRBV3-2); D is uncertain. Germline V lookup: CDR1 LGHDT, CDR2 YNNKEL (reference sequence). The length of the CDR3 is 15 residues. Trimming removed 1 base at V and 2 bases at J, with 9 bases between. This CDR3 reads CASSQGRSPYNEQFF. Written as DNA, the CDR3 is TGTGCCAGCAGCCAAGGAAGGAGTCCCTACAATGAGCAGTTCTTC.

This clone was recorded a few times. The rearrangement joins TRBV12-2 to TRBJ1-2. TRBV12-2 represents a pseudogene. There are 15 residues in the CDR3. CDR3 protein: CASLHEGQGNYGYTF. The CDR3 DNA sequence: TGTGCAAGCCTCCACGAGGGCCAGGGTAACTATGGCTACACCTTC.

The V call is TRBV28, the J call TRBJ1-2, with a weak D call TRBD1 (5 bases). The CDR3 runs 12 residues. The V and J ends lost 8 bases and 1 base respectively, with 8 bases between them. The V gene's germline CDR1 is MDHEN and CDR2 SYDVKM. The CDR3 here is CASGAINYGYTF. CDR3 nucleotides: TGTGCCAGCGGGGCCATTAACTATGGCTACACCTTC.

This chain uses TRBV5-4 with TRBJ1-1; the D gene is possibly TRBD1 (6 bases). Germline CDR1 SGHNT, CDR2 YYREEE (reference sequence). This CDR3 is built from 15 residues. The ends were cut back, 4 bases at V and 6 bases at J, with 19 bases in the middle. The DNA of the CDR3 is TGTGCCAGCAGCGGACGGGGGGGGCGTCAGGCTGAAGCTTTCTTT. Its protein product is CASSGRGGRQAEAFF.